The present T cell receptor (beta chain) was sequenced within a study of PD-1 blockade in classical Hodgkin lymphoma. The wider study: Patients were administered nivolumab (3 mg/kg intravenously) every 2 weeks. The study's findings and limits: With respect to the repertoire differences, their causes, possibly disease activity or prior therapy, remain undefined. After ASCT, patients who started nivolumab under 1 year later were excluded.

The CDR3 is made up of 13 amino acids. The V gene's germline CDR1 is MNHEY and CDR2 SVGAGI. Between the trimmed V and J ends, which lost 6 bases and 4 bases, there was a span of 13 bases. Assay used: immunoSEQ multiplex PCR; TCRdb lists only in-frame clones, some missing. The data show some 100,000 clones, 85% to 90% seen once. Each of the patients experienced relapse following autologous stem cell transplantation, and their brentuximab vedotin exposure differed. Patients' outcomes at their best amounted to complete response, partial response or progressive disease. For this clone: Its target is not known.

The receptor was derived from a human donor with classical Hodgkin lymphoma. The chain couples TRBV6-5 to TRBJ2-7; D possibly matches TRBD1 or TRBD2 (7 bases each). The input for sequencing was peripheral blood mononuclear cells (PBMCs), taken before the second cycle of nivolumab. The CDR3 loop is CASSRGGLYEQYF. The CDR3 DNA sequence: TGTGCCAGCAGCAGGGGGGGGTTGTACGAGCAGTACTTC.